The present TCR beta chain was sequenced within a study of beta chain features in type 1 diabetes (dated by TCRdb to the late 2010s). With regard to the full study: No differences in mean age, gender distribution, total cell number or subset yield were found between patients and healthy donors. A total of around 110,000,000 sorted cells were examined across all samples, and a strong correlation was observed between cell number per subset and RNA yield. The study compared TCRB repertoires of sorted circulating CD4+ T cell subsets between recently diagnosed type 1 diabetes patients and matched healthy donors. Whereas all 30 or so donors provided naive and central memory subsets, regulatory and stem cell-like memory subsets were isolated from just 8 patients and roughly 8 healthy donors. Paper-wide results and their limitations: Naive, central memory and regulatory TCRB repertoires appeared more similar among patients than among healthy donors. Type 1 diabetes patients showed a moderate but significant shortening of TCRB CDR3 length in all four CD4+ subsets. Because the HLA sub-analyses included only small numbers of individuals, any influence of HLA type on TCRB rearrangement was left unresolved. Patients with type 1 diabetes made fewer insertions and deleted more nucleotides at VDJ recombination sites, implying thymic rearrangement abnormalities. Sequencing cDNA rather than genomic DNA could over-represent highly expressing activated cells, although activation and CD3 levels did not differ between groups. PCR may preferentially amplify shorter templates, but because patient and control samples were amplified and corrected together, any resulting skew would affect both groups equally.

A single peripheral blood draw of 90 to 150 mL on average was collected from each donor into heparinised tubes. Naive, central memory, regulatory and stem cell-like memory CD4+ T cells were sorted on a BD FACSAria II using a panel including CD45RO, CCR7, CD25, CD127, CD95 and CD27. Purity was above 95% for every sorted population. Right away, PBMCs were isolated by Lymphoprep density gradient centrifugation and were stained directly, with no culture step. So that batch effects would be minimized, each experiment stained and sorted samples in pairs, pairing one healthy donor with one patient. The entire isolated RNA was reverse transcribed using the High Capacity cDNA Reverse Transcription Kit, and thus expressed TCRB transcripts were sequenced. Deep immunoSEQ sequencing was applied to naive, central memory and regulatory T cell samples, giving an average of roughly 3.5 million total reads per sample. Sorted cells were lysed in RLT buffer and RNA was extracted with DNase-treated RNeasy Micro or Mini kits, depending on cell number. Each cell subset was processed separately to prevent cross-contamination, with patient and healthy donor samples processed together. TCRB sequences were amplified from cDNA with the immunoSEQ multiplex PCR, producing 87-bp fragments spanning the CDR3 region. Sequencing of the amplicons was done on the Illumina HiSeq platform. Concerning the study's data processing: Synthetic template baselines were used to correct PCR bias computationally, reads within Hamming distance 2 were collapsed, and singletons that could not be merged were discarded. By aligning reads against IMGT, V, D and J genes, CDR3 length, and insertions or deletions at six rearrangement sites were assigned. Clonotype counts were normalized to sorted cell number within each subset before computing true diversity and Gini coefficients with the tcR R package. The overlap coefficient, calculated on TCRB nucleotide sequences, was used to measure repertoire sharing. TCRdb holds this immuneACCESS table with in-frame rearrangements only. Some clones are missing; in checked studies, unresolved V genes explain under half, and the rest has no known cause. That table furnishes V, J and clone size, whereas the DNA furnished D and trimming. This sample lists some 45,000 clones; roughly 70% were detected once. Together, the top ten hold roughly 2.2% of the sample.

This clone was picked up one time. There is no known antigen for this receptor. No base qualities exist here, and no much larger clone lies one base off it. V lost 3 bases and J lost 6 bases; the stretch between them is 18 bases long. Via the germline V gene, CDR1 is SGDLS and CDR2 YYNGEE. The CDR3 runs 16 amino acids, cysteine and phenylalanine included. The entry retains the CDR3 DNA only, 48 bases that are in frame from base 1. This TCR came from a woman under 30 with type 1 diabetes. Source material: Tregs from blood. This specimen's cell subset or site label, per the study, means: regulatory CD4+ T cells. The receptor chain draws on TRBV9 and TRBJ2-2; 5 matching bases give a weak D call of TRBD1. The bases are TGTGCCAGCAGCGCATTAGATCGACAGTTCCCCGGGGAGCTGTTTTTT. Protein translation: CASSALDRQFPGELFF.